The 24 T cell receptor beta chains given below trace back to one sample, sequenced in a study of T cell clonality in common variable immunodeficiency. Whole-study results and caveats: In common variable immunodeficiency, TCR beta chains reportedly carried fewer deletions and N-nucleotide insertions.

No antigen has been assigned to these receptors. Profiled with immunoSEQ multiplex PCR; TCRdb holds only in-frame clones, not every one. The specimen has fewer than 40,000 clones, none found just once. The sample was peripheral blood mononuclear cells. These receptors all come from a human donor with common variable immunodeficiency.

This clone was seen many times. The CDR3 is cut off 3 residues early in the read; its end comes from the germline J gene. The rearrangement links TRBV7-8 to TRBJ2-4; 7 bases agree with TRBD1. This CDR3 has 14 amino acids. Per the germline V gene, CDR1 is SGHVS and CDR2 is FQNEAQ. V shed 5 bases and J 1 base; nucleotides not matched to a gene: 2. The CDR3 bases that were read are TGTGCCAGCAGCAGACAGGGCGCCAAAAACATT. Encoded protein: CASSRQGAKNI. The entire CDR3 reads CASSRQGAKNIQYF.

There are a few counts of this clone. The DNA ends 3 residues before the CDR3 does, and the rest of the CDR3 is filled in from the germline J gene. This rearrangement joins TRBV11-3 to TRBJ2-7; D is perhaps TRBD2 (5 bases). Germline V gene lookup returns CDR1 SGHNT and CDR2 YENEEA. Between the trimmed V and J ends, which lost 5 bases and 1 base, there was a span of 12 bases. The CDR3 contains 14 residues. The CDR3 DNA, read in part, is TGTGCCAGCAGCCCTGAGGGCAGGTCCTACGAG. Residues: CASSPEGRSYE. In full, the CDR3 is CASSPEGRSYEQYF.

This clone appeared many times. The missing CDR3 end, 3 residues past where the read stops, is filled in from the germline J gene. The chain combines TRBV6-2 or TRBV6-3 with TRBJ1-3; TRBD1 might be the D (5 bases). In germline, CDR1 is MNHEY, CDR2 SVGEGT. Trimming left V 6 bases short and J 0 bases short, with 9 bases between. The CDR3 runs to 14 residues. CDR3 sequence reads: CASRDSNSGNTIYF. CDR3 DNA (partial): TGTGCCAGCAGAGACAGCAACTCTGGAAACACC.

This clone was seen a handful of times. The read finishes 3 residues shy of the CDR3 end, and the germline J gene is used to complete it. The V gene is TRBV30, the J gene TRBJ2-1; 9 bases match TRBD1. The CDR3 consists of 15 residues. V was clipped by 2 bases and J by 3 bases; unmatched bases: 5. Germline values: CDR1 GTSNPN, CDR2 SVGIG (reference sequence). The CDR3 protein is CAWSSPGQGYNEQFF. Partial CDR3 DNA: TGTGCCTGGAGTTCACCGGGACAGGGCTACAATGAG.

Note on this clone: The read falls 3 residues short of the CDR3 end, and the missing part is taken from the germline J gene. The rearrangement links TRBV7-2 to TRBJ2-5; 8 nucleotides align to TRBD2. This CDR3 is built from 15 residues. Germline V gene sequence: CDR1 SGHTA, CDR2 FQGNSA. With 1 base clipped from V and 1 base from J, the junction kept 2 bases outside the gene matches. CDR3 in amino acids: CASSLVAGPQETQYF. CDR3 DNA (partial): TGTGCCAGCAGCTTAGTAGCGGGGCCCCAAGAGACC.

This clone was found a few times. The CDR3 region is CASSPPIDTGELFF. Partial CDR3 DNA: TGTGCCAGCAGTCCCCCCATAGACACCGGGGAG. V gene TRBV7-9 combines with J gene TRBJ2-2; D is ambiguous. Sequencing ends 3 residues short of the CDR3 end; the germline J gene provides the rest. Germline assignment: CDR1 SEHNR and CDR2 FQNEAQ (reference sequence). This CDR3 contains 14 residues. V was shortened by 6 bases and J by 3 bases, with 11 bases between the two germline ends.

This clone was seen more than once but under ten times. The CDR3 loop is CASSLLAGGYEQYF. The CDR3 DNA, read in part, is TGTGCCAGCAGTCTACTAGCGGGAGGGTACGAG. The rearrangement uses TRBV2 and TRBJ2-7; 13 nucleotides agree with TRBD2. Read coverage stops 3 residues before the CDR3 terminus; the germline J gene supplies the remainder. V dropped 5 bases and J dropped 4; count of bases not matched to a gene: 2. The CDR3 runs to 14 residues. Looked up from germline, CDR1 is SNHLY and CDR2 is FYNNEI.

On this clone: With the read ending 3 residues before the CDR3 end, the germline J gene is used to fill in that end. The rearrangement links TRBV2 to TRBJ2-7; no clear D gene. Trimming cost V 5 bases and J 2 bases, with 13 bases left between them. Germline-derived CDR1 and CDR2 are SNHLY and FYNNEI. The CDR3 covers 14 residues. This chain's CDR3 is CASSPSARPYEQYF. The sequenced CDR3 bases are TGTGCCAGCAGTCCTTCCGCCAGGCCCTACGAG.

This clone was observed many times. The CDR3 bases that were read are TGCAGTGCTGGGACAGGGACTAACTATGGC. This gives the protein CSAGTGTNYG. The entire CDR3 protein reads CSAGTGTNYGYTF. The gene calls are TRBV20-1 and TRBJ1-2; 9 bases agree with TRBD1. The read terminates 3 residues before the CDR3 end, so the remaining end is supplied by the germline J gene. The CDR3 runs to 13 residues. Germline V lookup: CDR1 DFQATT, CDR2 SNEGSKA (reference sequence). The V segment lost 5 bases and the J segment 0 bases; nucleotides outside the gene matches: 1.

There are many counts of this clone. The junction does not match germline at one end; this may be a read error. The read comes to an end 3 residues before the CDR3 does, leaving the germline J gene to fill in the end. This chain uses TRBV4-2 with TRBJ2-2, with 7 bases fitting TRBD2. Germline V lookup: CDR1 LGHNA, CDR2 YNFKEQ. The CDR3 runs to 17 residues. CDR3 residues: CASSPLNRGGFAGELFF. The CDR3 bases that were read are TGCGCCAGCAGCCCACTCAATCGGGGAGGGTTCGCCGGGGAG.

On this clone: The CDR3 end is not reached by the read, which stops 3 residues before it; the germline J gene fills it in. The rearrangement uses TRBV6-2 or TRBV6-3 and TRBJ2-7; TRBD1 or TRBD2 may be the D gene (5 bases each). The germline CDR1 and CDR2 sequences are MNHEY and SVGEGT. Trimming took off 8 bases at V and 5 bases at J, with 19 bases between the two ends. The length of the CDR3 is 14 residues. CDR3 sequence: CASGQSTPGNEQYF. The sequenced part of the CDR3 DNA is TGTGCCAGCGGACAAAGCACTCCGGGAAACGAG.

CDR3 sequence: CASSTAVQYYEQYF. The CDR3 DNA, read in part, is TGTGCCAGCAGCACCGCCGTACAGTACTACGAG. J is TRBJ2-7 and V is TRBV5-4; D gene uncertain. The DNA ends 3 residues before the CDR3 does, and the rest of the CDR3 is filled in from the germline J gene. Germline V gene data show CDR1 as SGHNT and CDR2 as YYREEE (reference sequence). V was cut by 4 bases and J by 3 bases, with 14 bases left in between. The CDR3 has 14 amino acids. The whole variable domain, filled in from reference TRBV5-4 and TRBJ2-7, reads ETGVTQSPTHLIKTRGQQVTLRCSSQSGHNTVSWYQQALGQGPQFIFQYYREEENGRGNFPPRFSGLQFPNYSSELNVNALELDDSALYLCASSTAVQYYEQYFGPGTRLTVT.

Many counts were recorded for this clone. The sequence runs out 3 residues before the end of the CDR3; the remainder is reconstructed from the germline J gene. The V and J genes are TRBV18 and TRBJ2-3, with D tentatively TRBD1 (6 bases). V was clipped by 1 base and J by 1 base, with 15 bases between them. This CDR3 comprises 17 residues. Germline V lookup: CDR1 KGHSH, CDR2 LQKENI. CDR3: CASSPLRSEGGTDTQYF. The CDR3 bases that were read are TGTGCCAGCTCACCACTTCGTAGCGAGGGGGGCACAGATACG.

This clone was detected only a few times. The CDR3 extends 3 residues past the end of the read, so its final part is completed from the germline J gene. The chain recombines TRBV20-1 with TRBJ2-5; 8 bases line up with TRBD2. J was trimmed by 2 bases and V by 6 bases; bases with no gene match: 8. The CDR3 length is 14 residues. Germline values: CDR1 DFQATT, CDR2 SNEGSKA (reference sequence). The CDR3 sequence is CSAYGGAGQETQYF. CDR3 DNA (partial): TGCAGTGCCTACGGGGGGGCAGGTCAAGAGACC.

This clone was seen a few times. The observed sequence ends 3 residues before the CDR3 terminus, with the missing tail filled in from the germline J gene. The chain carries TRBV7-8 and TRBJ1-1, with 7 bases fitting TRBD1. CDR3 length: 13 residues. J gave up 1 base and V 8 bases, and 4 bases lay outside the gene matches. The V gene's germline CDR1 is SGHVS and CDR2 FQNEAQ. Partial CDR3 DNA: TGTGCCAGCCGGGGACAGCAGAACACTGAA. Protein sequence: CASRGQQNTE. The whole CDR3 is CASRGQQNTEAFF. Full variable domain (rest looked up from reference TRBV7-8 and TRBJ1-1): GAGVSQSPRYKVAKRGQDVALRCDPISGHVSLFWYQQALGQGPEFLTYFQNEAQLDKSGLPSDRFFAERPEGSVSTLKIQRTQQEDSAVYLCASRGQQNTEAFFGQGTRLTVV.

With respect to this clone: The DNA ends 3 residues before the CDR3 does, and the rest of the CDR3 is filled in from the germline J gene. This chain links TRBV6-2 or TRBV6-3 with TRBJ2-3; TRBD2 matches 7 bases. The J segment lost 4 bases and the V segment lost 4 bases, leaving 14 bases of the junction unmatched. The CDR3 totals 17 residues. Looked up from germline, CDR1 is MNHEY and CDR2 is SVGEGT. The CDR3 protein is CASSSLPAGRRADTQYF. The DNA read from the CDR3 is TGTGCCAGCAGTTCCCTCCCAGCGGGGAGAAGGGCAGATACG.

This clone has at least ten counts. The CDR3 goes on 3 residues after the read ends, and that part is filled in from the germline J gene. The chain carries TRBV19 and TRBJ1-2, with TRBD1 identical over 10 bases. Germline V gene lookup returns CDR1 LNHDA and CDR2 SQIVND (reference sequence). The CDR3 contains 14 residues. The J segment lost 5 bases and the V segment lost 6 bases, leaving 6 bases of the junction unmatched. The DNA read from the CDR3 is TGTGCCAGTAGGACAGGGGGCGCCCGGTATGGC. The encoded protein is CASRTGGARYG. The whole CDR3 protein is CASRTGGARYGYTF.

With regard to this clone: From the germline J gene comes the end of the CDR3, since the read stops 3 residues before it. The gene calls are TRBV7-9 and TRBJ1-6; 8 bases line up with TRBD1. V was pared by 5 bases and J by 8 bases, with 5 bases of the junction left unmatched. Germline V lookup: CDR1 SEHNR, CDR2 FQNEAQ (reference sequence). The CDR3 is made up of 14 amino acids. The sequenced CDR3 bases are TGTGCCAGCAGCCCGCTGGACAGGGATTCACCC. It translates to CASSPLDRDSP. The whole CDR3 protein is CASSPLDRDSPLHF. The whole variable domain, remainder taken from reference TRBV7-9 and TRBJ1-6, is DTGVSQNPRHKITKRGQNVTFRCDPISEHNRLYWYRQTLGQGPEFLTYFQNEAQLEKSRLLSDRFSAERPKGSFSTLEIQRTEQGDSAMYLCASSPLDRDSPLHFGNGTRLTVT.

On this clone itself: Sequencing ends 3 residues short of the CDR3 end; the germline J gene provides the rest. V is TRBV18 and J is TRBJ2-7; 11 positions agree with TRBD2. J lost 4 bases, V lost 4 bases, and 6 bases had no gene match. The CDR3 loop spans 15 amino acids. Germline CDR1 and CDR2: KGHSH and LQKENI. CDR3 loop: CASSLTSGSHYEQYF. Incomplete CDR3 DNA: TGTGCCAGCTCACTTACTAGCGGGAGTCATTACGAG.

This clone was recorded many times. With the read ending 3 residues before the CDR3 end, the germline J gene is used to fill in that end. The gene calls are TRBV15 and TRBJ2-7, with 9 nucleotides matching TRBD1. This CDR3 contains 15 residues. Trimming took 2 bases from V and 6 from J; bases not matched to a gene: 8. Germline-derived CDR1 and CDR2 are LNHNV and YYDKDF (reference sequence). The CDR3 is CATSRRDRENGEQYF. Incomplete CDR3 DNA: TGTGCCACCAGCAGAAGGGACAGGGAAAATGGCGAG.

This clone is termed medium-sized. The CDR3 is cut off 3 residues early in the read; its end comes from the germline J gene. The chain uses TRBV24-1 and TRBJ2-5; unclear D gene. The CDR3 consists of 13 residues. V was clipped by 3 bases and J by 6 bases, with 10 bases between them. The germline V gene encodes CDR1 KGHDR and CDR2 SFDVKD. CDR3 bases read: TGTGCCACCAGTGATCCTAATGAGAAGACC. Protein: CATSDPNEKT. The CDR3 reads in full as CATSDPNEKTQYF.

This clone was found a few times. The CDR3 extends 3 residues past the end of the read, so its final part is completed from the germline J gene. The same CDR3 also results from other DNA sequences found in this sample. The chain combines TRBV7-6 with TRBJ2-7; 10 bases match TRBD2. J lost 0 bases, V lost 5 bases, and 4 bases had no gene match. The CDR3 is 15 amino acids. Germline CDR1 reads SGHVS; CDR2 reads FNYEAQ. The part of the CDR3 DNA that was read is TGTGCCAGCAGCCTTACTAGCGGGAACTCCTACGAG. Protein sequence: CASSLTSGNSYE. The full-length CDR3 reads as CASSLTSGNSYEQYF.

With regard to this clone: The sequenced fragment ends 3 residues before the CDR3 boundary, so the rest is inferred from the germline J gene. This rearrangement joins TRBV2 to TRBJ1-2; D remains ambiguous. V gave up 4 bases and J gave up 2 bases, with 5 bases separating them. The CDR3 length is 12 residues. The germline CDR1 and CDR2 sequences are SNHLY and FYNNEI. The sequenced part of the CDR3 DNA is TGTGCCAGCAGTGTAGGGAACTATGGC. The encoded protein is CASSVGNYG. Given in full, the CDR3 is CASSVGNYGYTF.

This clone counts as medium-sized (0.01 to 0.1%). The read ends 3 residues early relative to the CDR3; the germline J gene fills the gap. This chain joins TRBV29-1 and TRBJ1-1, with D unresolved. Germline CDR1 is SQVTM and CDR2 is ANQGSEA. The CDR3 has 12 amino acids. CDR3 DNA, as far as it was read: TGCAGCGTATCTGAGATCTGGCAAAAA. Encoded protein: CSVSEIWQK. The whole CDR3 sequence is CSVSEIWQKAFF. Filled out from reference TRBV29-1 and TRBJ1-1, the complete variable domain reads SAVISQKPSRDICQRGTSLTIQCQVDSQVTMMFWYRQQPGQSLTLIATANQGSEATYESGFVIDKFPISRPNLTFSTLTVSNMSPEDSSIYLCSVSEIWQKAFFGQGTRLTVV.